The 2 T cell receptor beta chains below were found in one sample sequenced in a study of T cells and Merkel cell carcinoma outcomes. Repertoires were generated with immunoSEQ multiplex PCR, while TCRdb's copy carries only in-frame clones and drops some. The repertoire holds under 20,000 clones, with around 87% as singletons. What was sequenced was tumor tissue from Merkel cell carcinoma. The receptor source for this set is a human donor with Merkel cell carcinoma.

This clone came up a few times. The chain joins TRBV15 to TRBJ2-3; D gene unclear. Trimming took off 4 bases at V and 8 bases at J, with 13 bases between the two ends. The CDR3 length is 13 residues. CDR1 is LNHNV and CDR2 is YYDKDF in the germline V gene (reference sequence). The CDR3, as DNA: TGTGCCACCAGCACCATAGGAACTACTACGCAGTATTTT. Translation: CATSTIGTTTQYF.

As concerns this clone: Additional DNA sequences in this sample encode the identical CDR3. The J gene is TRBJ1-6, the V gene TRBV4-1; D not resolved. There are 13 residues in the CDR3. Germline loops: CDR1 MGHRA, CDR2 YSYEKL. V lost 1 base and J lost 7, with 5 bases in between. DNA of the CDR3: TGCGCCAGCAGCCAAGGTGTAAATTCACCCCTCCACTTT. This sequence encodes CASSQGVNSPLHF.